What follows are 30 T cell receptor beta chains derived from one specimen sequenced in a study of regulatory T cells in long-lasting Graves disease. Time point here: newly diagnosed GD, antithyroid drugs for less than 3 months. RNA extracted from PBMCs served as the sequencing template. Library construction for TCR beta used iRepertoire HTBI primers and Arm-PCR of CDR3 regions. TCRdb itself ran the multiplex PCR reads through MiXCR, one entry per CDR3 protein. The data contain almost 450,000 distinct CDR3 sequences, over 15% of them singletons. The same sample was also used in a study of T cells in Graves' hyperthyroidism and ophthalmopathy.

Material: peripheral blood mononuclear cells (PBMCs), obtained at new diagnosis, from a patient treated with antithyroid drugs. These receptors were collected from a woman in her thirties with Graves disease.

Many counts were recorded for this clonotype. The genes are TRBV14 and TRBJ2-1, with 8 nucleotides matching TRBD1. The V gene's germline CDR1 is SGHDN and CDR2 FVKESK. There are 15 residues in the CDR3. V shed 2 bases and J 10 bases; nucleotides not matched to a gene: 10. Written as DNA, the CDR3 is TGTGCCAGCAGCCAATTAGGGACAGGTGGTGGAGAGCAGTTCTTC. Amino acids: CASSQLGTGGGEQFF.

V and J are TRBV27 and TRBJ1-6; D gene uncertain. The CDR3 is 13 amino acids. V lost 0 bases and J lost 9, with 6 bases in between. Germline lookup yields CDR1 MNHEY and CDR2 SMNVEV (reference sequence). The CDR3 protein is CASSLSKGSPLHF. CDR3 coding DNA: TGTGCCAGCAGTTTATCCAAGGGTTCACCCCTCCACTTT.

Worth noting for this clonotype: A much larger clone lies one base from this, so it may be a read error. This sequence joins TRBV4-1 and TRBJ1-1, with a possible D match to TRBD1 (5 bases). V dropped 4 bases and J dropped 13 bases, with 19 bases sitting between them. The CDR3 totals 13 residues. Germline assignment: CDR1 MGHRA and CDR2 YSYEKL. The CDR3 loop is CASSRSTGERVFF. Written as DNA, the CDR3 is TGCGCCAGCAGCCGCTCCACGGGGGAGAGGGTTTTCTTT.

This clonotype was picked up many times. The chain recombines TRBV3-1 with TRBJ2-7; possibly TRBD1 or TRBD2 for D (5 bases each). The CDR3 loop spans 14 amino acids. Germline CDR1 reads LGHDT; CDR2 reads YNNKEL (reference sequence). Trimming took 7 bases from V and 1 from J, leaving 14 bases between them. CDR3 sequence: CASTRGATSYEQYF. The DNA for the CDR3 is TGTGCCAGCACCCGAGGGGCGACTTCCTACGAGCAGTACTTC.

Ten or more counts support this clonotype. CDR3 nucleotide sequence: TGCGCCAGCAGCTTGCACACGAATCAGCCCCAGCATTTT. Encoded protein: CASSLHTNQPQHF. The chain couples TRBV5-1 to TRBJ1-5; the D is unclear. Germline CDR1 SGHRS, CDR2 YFSETQ. Trimming shortened V by 1 base and J by 4 bases, and 6 bases separated the two germline ends. The CDR3 runs 13 residues.

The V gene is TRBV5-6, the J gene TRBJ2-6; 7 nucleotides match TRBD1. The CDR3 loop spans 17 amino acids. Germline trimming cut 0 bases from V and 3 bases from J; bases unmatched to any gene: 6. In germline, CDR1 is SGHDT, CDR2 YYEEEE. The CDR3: CASSLDRGRSGANVLTF. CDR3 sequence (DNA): TGTGCCAGCAGCTTGGACAGGGGACGGAGTGGGGCCAACGTCCTGACTTTC.

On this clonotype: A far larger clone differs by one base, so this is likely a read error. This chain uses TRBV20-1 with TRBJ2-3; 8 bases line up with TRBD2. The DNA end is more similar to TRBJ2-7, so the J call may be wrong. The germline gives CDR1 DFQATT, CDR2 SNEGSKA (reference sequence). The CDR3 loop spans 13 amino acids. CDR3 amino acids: CSASGGGRVMQYF. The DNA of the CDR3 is TGCAGTGCTAGCGGCGGGGGGCGTGTAATGCAGTACTTC.

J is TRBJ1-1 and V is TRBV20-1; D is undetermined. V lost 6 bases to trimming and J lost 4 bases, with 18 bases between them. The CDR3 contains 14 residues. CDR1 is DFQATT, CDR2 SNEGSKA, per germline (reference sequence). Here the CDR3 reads CSARLAQDSTEAFF. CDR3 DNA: TGCAGTGCCCGACTCGCTCAGGACTCCACTGAAGCTTTCTTT.

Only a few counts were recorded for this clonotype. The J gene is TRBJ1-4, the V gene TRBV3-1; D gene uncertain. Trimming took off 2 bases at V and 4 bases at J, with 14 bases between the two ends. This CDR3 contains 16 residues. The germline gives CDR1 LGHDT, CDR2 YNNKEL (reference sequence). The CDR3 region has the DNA TGTGCCAGCAGCCAACGCCCCCGCAATGTTAATGAAAAACTGTTTTTT. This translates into CASSQRPRNVNEKLFF.

In DNA, the CDR3 is TGTGCCAGCTTGGACAGGGTGAGCAATCAGCCCCAGCATTTT. Protein: CASLDRVSNQPQHF. This chain uses TRBV6-1 with TRBJ1-5, with 8 bases lining up with TRBD1. V dropped 8 bases and J dropped 1; count of bases not matched to a gene: 4. This CDR3 has 14 amino acids. Germline CDR1 and CDR2: MNHNS and SASEGT.

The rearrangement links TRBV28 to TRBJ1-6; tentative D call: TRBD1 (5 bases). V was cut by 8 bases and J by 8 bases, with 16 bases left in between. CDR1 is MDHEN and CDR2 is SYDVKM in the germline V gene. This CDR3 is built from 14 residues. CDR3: CASYPWQGDSPLHF. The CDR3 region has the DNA TGTGCCAGCTATCCATGGCAGGGCGATTCACCCCTCCACTTT.

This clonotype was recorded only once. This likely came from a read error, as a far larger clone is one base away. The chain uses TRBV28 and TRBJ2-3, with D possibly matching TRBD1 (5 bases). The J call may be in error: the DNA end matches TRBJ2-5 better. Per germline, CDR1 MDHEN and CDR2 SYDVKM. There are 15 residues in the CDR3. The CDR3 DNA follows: TGTGCCAGCAGTCCTACAGGAGATAGCAGGAGGACCCAGTACTTC. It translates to CASSPTGDSRRTQYF.

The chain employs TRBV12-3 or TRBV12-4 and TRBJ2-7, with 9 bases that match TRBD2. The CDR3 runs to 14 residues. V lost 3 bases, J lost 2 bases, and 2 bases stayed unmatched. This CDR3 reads CASSFTSGPYEQYF. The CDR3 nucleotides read TGTGCCAGCAGTTTTACTAGCGGGCCCTACGAGCAGTACTTC.

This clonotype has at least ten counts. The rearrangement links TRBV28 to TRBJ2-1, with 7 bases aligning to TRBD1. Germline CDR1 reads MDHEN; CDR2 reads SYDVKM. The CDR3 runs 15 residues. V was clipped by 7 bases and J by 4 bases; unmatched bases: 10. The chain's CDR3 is CASTETGFAYNEQFF. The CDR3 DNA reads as TGTGCCAGCACCGAGACAGGGTTCGCGTACAATGAGCAGTTCTTC.

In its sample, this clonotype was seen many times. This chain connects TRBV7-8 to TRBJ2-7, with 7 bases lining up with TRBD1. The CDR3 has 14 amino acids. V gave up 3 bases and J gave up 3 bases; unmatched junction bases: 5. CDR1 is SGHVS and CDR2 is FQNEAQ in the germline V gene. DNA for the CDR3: TGTGCCAGCAGCTTGCATCCAGGGGGCTACGAGCAGTACTTC. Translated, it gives CASSLHPGGYEQYF.

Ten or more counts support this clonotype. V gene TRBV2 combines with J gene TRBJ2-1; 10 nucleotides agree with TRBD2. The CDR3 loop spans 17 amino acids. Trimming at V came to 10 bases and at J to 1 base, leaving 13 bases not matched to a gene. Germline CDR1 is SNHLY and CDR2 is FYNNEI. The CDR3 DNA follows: TGTGCCACCAAAGCGGAGCGGGAGGGCGTTTCCTACAATGAGCAGTTCTTC. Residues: CATKAEREGVSYNEQFF.

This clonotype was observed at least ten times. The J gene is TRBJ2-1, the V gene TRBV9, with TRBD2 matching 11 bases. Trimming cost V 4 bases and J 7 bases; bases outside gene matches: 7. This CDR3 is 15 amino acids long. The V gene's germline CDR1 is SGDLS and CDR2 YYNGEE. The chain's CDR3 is CASSRGGLAANEQFF. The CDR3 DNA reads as TGTGCCAGCAGCCGCGGGGGACTAGCGGCGAATGAGCAGTTCTTC.

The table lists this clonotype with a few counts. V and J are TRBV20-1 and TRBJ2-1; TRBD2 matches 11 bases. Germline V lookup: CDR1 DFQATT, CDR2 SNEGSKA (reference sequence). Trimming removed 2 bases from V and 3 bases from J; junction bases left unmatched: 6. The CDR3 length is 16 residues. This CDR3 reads CSARLAGGVVYNEQFF. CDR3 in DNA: TGCAGTGCTAGATTAGCGGGAGGGGTCGTCTACAATGAGCAGTTCTTC.

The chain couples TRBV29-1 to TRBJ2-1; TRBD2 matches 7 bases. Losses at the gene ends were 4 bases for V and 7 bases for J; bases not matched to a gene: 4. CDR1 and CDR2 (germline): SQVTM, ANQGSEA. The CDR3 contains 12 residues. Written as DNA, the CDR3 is TGCAGCGTTGGCGGGAGTGGGAATGAGCAGTTCTTC. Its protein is CSVGGSGNEQFF.

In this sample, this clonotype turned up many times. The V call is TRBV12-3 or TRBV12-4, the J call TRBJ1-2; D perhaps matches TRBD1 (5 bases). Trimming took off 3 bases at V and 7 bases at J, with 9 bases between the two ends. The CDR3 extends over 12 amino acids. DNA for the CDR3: TGTGCCAGCAGTTTCCCGGGGCGTGGCTACACCTTC. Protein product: CASSFPGRGYTF.

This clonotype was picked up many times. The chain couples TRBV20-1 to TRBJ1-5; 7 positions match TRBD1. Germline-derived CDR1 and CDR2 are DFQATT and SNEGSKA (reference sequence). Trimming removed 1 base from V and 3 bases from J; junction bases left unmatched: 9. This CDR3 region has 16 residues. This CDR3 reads CSARAPLGTANQPQHF. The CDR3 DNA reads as TGCAGTGCTAGAGCTCCACTAGGGACAGCCAATCAGCCCCAGCATTTT.

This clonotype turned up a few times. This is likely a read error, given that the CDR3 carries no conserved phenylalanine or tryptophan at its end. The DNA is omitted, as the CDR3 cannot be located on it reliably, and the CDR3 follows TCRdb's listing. The CDR3 protein is CSAREPSEPPYLP. V gene TRBV20-1 combines with J gene TRBJ2-1; TRBD1 is the table's D call, not checked against the DNA. The CDR3 is 13 residues long, ends included. Germline loops: CDR1 DFQATT, CDR2 SNEGSKA (reference sequence).

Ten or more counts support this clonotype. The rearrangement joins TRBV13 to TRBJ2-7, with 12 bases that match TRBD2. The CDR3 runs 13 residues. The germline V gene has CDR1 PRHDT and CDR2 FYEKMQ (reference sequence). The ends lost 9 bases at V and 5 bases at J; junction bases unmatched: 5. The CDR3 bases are TGTGCCAGTTCTAGCGGGAGGGCGAACGAGCAGTACTTC. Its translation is CASSSGRANEQYF.

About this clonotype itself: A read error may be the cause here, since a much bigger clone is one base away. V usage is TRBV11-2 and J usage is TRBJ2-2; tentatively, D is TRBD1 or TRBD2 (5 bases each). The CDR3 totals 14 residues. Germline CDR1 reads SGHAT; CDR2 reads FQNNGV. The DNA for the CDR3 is TGTGCCAGCACCGTCAGGGCAGCGGCCGGGGAGCCGTTTTTT. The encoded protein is CASTVRAAAGEPFF.

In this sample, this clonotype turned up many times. The CDR3 reads CASSLQGGPEQYF. In DNA form, the CDR3 reads TGTGCCAGCAGCTTACAGGGAGGCCCCGAGCAGTACTTC. The genes are TRBV7-2 and TRBJ2-7; TRBD2 might be the D (6 bases). CDR3 size: 13 residues. CDR1 and CDR2 (germline): SGHTA, FQGNSA. V lost 2 bases, J lost 6 bases, and 11 bases lay in between.

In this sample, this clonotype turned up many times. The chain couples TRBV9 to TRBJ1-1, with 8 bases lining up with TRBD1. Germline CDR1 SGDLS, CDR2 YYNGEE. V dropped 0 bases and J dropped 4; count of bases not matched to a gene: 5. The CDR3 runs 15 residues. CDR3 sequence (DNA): TGTGCCAGCAGCGTAGCAGGGGGCTTCGGCACTGAAGCTTTCTTT. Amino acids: CASSVAGGFGTEAFF.

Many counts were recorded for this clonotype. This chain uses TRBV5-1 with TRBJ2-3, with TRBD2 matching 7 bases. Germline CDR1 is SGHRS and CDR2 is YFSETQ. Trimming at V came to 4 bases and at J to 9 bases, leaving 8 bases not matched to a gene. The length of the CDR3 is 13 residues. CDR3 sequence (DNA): TGCGCCAGCAGCCGGGGGGACTTCCGGACGCAGTATTTT. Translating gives CASSRGDFRTQYF.

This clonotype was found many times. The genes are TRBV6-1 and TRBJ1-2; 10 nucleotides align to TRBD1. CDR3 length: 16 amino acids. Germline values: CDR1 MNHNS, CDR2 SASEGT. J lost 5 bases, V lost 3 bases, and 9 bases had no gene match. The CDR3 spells CASSDPDRGLWYGYTF. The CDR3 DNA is TGTGCCAGCAGTGACCCCGACAGGGGGCTGTGGTATGGCTACACCTTC.

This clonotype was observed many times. The CDR3 reads CASSAGTENTEAFF. For the CDR3, the DNA is TGTGCCAGCAGCGCCGGGACAGAGAACACTGAAGCTTTCTTT. The chain combines TRBV9 with TRBJ1-1; 7 nucleotides line up with TRBD1. CDR1 is SGDLS, CDR2 YYNGEE, per germline. The CDR3 runs to 14 residues. The J segment lost 1 base and the V segment lost 3 bases, leaving 3 bases of the junction unmatched.

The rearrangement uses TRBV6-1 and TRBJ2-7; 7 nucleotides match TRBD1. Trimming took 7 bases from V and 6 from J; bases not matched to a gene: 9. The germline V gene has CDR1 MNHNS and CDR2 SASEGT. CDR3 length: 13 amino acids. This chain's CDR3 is CASKSTGFGEQYF. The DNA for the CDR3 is TGTGCCAGCAAGTCGACAGGGTTCGGCGAGCAGTACTTC.